This T cell receptor (beta chain) was captured in a study of cytomegalovirus exposure and HLA in healthy donors. This CDR3 contains 14 residues. V was cut by 5 bases and J by 10 bases, with 15 bases left in between. Per the germline V gene, CDR1 is WNHNN and CDR2 is SYGVQD (reference sequence). This clone has only one observation. Researchers ran the PCR with 60 Vbeta and 13 Jbeta primers. Produced via immunoSEQ multiplex PCR; TCRdb's table is partial and in-frame only. The sample comprises roughly 180,000 clones, around 72% of which are singletons, and around 2.6% rests with the top ten. This TCR came from a female donor in good health and CMV-seronegative. The sample consisted of PBMCs. This chain connects TRBV10-1 to TRBJ1-6; possible D gene TRBD1, 5 bases. CDR3 amino acids: CASSRDAAGSPLHF. CDR3 in DNA: TGCGCCAGCAGTCGGGACGCCGCGGGGTCACCCCTCCACTTT.